This T cell receptor (beta chain) comes out of a study of cytomegalovirus exposure and HLA in healthy donors. In regard to this clone: One end of the junction fails to match germline, which may point to a read error.

Primers included in the PCR were 60 Vbeta and 13 Jbeta primers. Sequencing was performed with immunoSEQ multiplex PCR; in TCRdb, only in-frame clones are kept and a portion is missing. Among over 200,000 clones listed, roughly 85% were seen once. Germline V lookup: CDR1 SQVTM, CDR2 ANQGSEA. CDR3 length: 10 amino acids. The sequencing sample was made of PBMCs. This receptor was taken from a male donor in good health and CMV-seronegative. The chain joins TRBV29-1 to TRBJ2-1, with D possibly matching TRBD2 (5 bases). CDR3 DNA: TGCAGCGCCACAGACGGGAAGCAATTCTTC. It codes for CSATDGKQFF.